The next 21 T cell receptor beta chains were all read from a single sample in a study of OX40 agonist ivuxolimab in advanced cancers. The library was produced with the immunoSEQ multiplex PCR assay. Here the immuneACCESS table is served through TCRdb, limited to in-frame sequences with V and J called. Missing clones are a known gap in these copies; in checked studies unresolved V genes cover under half, and the rest lacks a known reason. Across this sample there are roughly 100,000 clones, with approximately 90% seen only once. The ten largest make up about 0.5% of the sample. The source material was CD4+ or CD8+ T cells sorted from blood, sampled in a trial of the OX40 agonist ivuxolimab. These receptors were obtained from an adult with an advanced solid tumor such as melanoma, head and neck, liver or kidney cancer.

V is TRBV30 and J is TRBJ2-3; TRBD1 aligns across 7 bases. From germline, CDR1 is GTSNPN and CDR2 SVGIG (reference sequence). The CDR3 extends over 14 amino acids. V lost 2 bases and J lost 0; bases outside the gene matches: 2. Here the CDR3 reads CAWSQGVSTDTQYF. Written as DNA, the CDR3 is TGTGCCTGGAGTCAGGGGGTCAGCACAGATACGCAGTATTTT.

The chain carries TRBV7-7 and TRBJ2-1, with 11 bases that match TRBD2. Germline values: CDR1 SSHAT, CDR2 FNYEAQ (reference sequence). The CDR3 totals 15 residues. V gave up 6 bases and J gave up 10 bases; unmatched junction bases: 11. In nucleotides, the CDR3 is TGTGCCAGCAGACCCATTAGCGGGGGGGCCGGAGAGCAGTTCTTC. It encodes CASRPISGGAGEQFF.

The CDR3 reads CASSPSLGQNSGNTIYF. In DNA form, the CDR3 reads TGTGCCAGCAGTCCTTCCTTAGGACAGAACTCTGGAAACACCATATATTTT. The rearrangement links TRBV28 to TRBJ1-3; the D gene is possibly TRBD1 (6 bases). V was pared by 5 bases and J by 0 bases, with 17 bases between. Germline assignment: CDR1 MDHEN and CDR2 SYDVKM. The CDR3 runs 17 residues.

This chain uses TRBV6-1 with TRBJ1-3; no definite D call. Germline loops: CDR1 MNHNS, CDR2 SASEGT. The CDR3 runs to 14 residues. V was shortened by 6 bases and J by 4 bases, with 13 bases between the two germline ends. In nucleotides, the CDR3 is TGTGCCAGCAGCCCATTCCCCGGGGGAAACACCATATATTTT. It codes for CASSPFPGGNTIYF.

This clone was counted a few times. This sequence joins TRBV29-1 and TRBJ2-2; D gene uncertain. The germline V and J ends were trimmed by 5 bases and 3 bases, with 7 bases remaining between them. Germline CDR1 SQVTM, CDR2 ANQGSEA. This CDR3 is 12 amino acids long. CDR3 DNA sequence: TGCAGCGTTAAAAGGGACACCGGGGAGCTGTTTTTT. This codes for CSVKRDTGELFF.

The rearrangement uses TRBV11-2 and TRBJ2-5, with TRBD1 identical over 9 bases. V dropped 5 bases and J dropped 4; count of bases not matched to a gene: 5. Germline V CDR1 and CDR2: SGHAT, FQNNGV. CDR3 length: 14 residues. CDR3 nucleotides: TGTGCCAGCAGCCGGGGACAGGGCGGAGAGACCCAGTACTTC. Its protein product is CASSRGQGGETQYF.

The genes are TRBV28 and TRBJ1-2; the match to TRBD1 covers 10 bases. CDR3 length: 15 residues. V was pared by 5 bases and J by 4 bases, with 7 bases of the junction left unmatched. CDR1 MDHEN and CDR2 SYDVKM come from the germline V gene. For the CDR3, the DNA is TGTGCCAGCAGTGAGGACAGGGGGAACACCTATGGCTACACCTTC. This encodes CASSEDRGNTYGYTF.

The CDR3 protein is CAWSVSTDTQYF. The CDR3 DNA follows: TGTGCCTGGAGTGTGTCCACAGATACGCAGTATTTT. The V call is TRBV30, the J call TRBJ2-3, with D uncertain. The CDR3 consists of 12 residues. Germline V gene sequence: CDR1 GTSNPN, CDR2 SVGIG (reference sequence). V shed 0 bases and J shed 2 bases, with 3 bases lying between them.

J is TRBJ1-4 and V is TRBV25-1, with D possibly matching TRBD1 (6 bases). Germline V gene lookup returns CDR1 MGHDK and CDR2 SYGVNS. Trimming left V 2 bases short and J 5 bases short, with 12 bases between. CDR3 size: 15 residues. The CDR3: CASSEGQRLNEKLFF. DNA for the CDR3: TGTGCCAGCAGTGAAGGACAGCGACTAAATGAAAAACTGTTTTTT.

This chain uses TRBV19 with TRBJ1-5; 8 nucleotides match TRBD1. This CDR3 has 16 residues. J gave up 3 bases and V 1 base, and 5 bases lay outside the gene matches. CDR1 is LNHDA, CDR2 SQIVND, per germline (reference sequence). The CDR3 spells CASSIVGQGPNQPQHF. Here the CDR3 DNA reads TGTGCCAGTAGTATAGTTGGACAGGGACCCAATCAGCCCCAGCATTTT.

The chain has TRBV19 and TRBJ1-2; D is perhaps TRBD1 (6 bases). Germline assignment: CDR1 LNHDA and CDR2 SQIVND (reference sequence). The CDR3 runs 14 residues. The V end lost 2 bases, the J end lost 5 bases, and 12 bases lay between the germline ends. As DNA, the CDR3 is TGTGCCAGTAGTATAAACAGGGAGGGGTATGGCTACACCTTC. It yields the protein CASSINREGYGYTF.

This clone has just a few counts. CDR3: CASSDSYTGEVYGYTF. The CDR3 coding sequence is TGTGCCAGCAGTGACTCCTATACAGGGGAGGTCTATGGCTACACCTTC. This chain links TRBV6-4 with TRBJ1-2; 7 bases are a match to TRBD1. The junction had 8 bases not matched to a gene; V was cut back by 0 bases and J by 4 bases. Germline V gives CDR1 MRHNA, CDR2 SNTAGT. The CDR3 extends over 16 amino acids.

The chain has TRBV5-1 and TRBJ1-4, with D hard to call. This CDR3 region has 13 residues. Germline CDR1 reads SGHRS; CDR2 reads YFSETQ. Trimming left V 4 bases short and J 3 bases short, with 7 bases between. The CDR3 DNA sequence: TGCGCCAGCAGCAGTAGGGCTAATGAAAAACTGTTTTTT. It specifies CASSSRANEKLFF.

This clone was recorded once. This chain joins TRBV7-2 and TRBJ2-5; no firm D call. Per the germline V gene, CDR1 is SGHTA and CDR2 is FQGNSA. This CDR3 is 13 amino acids long. Between the trimmed V and J ends, which lost 1 base and 4 bases, there was a span of 7 bases. The CDR3, as DNA: TGTGCCAGCAGCTTAGGCGCCGGAGAGACCCAGTACTTC. As protein: CASSLGAGETQYF.

The V call is TRBV4-3, the J call TRBJ2-1, with TRBD2 matching over 10 bases. Germline V gives CDR1 LGHNA, CDR2 YSLEER. The CDR3 consists of 16 residues. After removal of 0 bases from V and 12 bases from J, the junction contained 11 bases not matched to a gene. The CDR3 loop reads CASSQEGTSGAARQFF. The CDR3 DNA is TGCGCCAGCAGCCAAGAGGGAACTAGCGGGGCCGCTAGGCAGTTCTTC.

The chain carries TRBV6-1 and TRBJ1-5; no definite D call. The CDR3 spans 11 residues. The V and J ends lost 7 bases and 6 bases respectively, with 7 bases between them. Germline CDR1 and CDR2: MNHNS and SASEGT. The DNA of the CDR3 is TGTGCCAGCAACGAAGGTCAGCCCCAGCATTTT. It yields the protein CASNEGQPQHF.

The chain combines TRBV19 with TRBJ2-1; 9 nucleotides match TRBD2. Germline V gene lookup returns CDR1 LNHDA and CDR2 SQIVND (reference sequence). CDR3 length: 14 residues. Trimming at V came to 3 bases and at J to 7 bases, leaving 4 bases not matched to a gene. This chain's CDR3 is CASSIAGGLNEQFF. In nucleotides, the CDR3 is TGTGCCAGTAGTATCGCGGGGGGGCTAAATGAGCAGTTCTTC. Combining the CDR3 with reference TRBV19 and TRBJ2-1 gives the whole variable domain DGGITQSPKYLFRKEGQNVTLSCEQNLNHDAMYWYRQDPGQGLRLIYYSQIVNDFQKGDIAEGYSVSREKKESFPLTVTSAQKNPTAFYLCASSIAGGLNEQFFGPGTRLTVL.

The V and J genes are TRBV19 and TRBJ2-3; maybe TRBD1 (6 bases). V shed 4 bases and J shed 5 bases, with 7 bases lying between them. This CDR3 has 12 amino acids. Per germline, CDR1 LNHDA and CDR2 SQIVND (reference sequence). CDR3 DNA: TGTGCCAGTAGTACGACAGGAGATACGCAGTATTTT. It yields the protein CASSTTGDTQYF.

The CDR3 nucleotides read TGTGCCAGCAGCGAAAGACAGGGGGCTGAAGCTTTCTTT. Its translation: CASSERQGAEAFF. The J gene is TRBJ1-1, the V gene TRBV7-8, with 9 bases aligning to TRBD1. Germline V gives CDR1 SGHVS, CDR2 FQNEAQ. The CDR3 runs to 13 residues. J was trimmed by 6 bases and V by 5 bases; bases with no gene match: 4. Looking up the rest from reference TRBV7-8 and TRBJ1-1 gives the full variable domain: GAGVSQSPRYKVAKRGQDVALRCDPISGHVSLFWYQQALGQGPEFLTYFQNEAQLDKSGLPSDRFFAERPEGSVSTLKIQRTQQEDSAVYLCASSERQGAEAFFGQGTRLTVV.

The chain carries TRBV11-2 and TRBJ2-5, with 11 bases matching TRBD2. J lost 5 bases, V lost 3 bases, and 8 bases had no gene match. The CDR3 contains 16 residues. Germline assignment: CDR1 SGHAT and CDR2 FQNNGV. The CDR3 DNA sequence: TGTGCCAGCAGCTTGCTAGCGGGGGGCCTCCGGGAGACCCAGTACTTC. The encoded protein is CASSLLAGGLRETQYF.

The V and J genes are TRBV15 and TRBJ1-5, with D unclear. There are 15 residues in the CDR3. V was cut by 0 bases and J by 1 base, with 7 bases left in between. The germline V gene encodes CDR1 LNHNV and CDR2 YYDKDF (reference sequence). The CDR3 protein is CATSREGGSNQPQHF. The CDR3 nucleotides are TGTGCCACCAGCAGAGAGGGAGGGAGCAATCAGCCCCAGCATTTT.